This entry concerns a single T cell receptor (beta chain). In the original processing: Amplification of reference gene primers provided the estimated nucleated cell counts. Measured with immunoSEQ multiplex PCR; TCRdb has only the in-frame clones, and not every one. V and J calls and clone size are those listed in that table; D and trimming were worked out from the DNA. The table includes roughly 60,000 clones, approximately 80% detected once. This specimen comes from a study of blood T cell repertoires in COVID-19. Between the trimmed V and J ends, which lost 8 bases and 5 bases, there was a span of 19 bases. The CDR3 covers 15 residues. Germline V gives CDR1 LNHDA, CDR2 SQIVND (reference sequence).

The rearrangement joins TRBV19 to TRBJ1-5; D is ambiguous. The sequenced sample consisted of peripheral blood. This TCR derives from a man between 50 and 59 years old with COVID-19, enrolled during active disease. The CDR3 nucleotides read TGTGCCAGTCAGAGGGCTAAACTGAGGGATCAGCCCCAGCATTTT. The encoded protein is CASQRAKLRDQPQHF. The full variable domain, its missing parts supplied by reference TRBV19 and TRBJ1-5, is DGGITQSPKYLFRKEGQNVTLSCEQNLNHDAMYWYRQDPGQGLRLIYYSQIVNDFQKGDIAEGYSVSREKKESFPLTVTSAQKNPTAFYLCASQRAKLRDQPQHFGDGTRLSIL.